Below, 23 T cell receptor beta chains from the same sample are listed, as sequenced in a study of coeliac disease. Sequencing used immunoSEQ multiplex PCR; TCRdb keeps in-frame clones, though not all of them. The sample carries fewer than 9,500 clones, 67% recorded once. Sequencing was performed on lamina propria lymphocytes from the gut. Receptors were obtained from a woman aged 55-75 years with celiac disease.

The chain joins TRBV18 to TRBJ1-2, with a possible D match to TRBD1 (5 bases). This CDR3 is built from 14 residues. V shed 3 bases and J shed 8 bases, with 16 bases lying between them. The germline V gene has CDR1 KGHSH and CDR2 LQKENI. CDR3 loop: CASSPIVGGRGYTF. The CDR3 bases are TGTGCCAGCTCACCCATCGTTGGGGGGAGAGGCTACACCTTC. The entire variable domain, with the rest obtained from reference TRBV18 and TRBJ1-2, is as follows: NAGVMQNPRHLVRRRGQEARLRCSPMKGHSHVYWYRQLPEEGLKFMVYLQKENIIDESGMPKERFSAEFPKEGPSILRIQQVVRGDSAAYFCASSPIVGGRGYTFGSGTRLTVV.

The chain couples TRBV5-1 to TRBJ2-2, with D possibly matching TRBD1 (5 bases). V gave up 0 bases and J gave up 2 bases, with 8 bases separating them. The germline V gene encodes CDR1 SGHRS and CDR2 YFSETQ. This CDR3 region has 15 residues. The CDR3 nucleotides are TGCGCCAGCAGCTTGGCCACAGGAAACACCGGGGAGCTGTTTTTT. Encoded protein: CASSLATGNTGELFF.

The V gene is TRBV6-6, the J gene TRBJ2-5, with D maybe TRBD2 (6 bases). The CDR3 extends over 13 amino acids. Trimming removed 4 bases from V and 5 bases from J, with 11 bases in between. Germline CDR1 MNHNY, CDR2 SVGAGI (reference sequence). The CDR3 bases are TGTGCCAGCAGTTGGGCAGGGAGGGAGACCCAGTACTTC. Amino acid sequence: CASSWAGRETQYF.

The chain is built from TRBV6-6 and TRBJ1-4; a possible D gene is TRBD1 (5 bases). Germline V gives CDR1 MNHNY, CDR2 SVGAGI (reference sequence). CDR3 length equals 14 residues. V shed 5 bases and J shed 0 bases, with 7 bases lying between them. The CDR3 sequence is CASSKTATNEKLFF. The CDR3 DNA follows: TGTGCCAGCAGTAAGACAGCAACTAATGAAAAACTGTTTTTT.

The V and J genes are TRBV5-4 and TRBJ2-7; no firm D call. Germline assignment: CDR1 SGHNT and CDR2 YYREEE (reference sequence). V lost 4 bases, J lost 3 bases, and 8 bases lay in between. The CDR3 contains 12 residues. The CDR3 here is CASSLDYYEQYF. The CDR3 DNA reads as TGTGCCAGCAGCCTAGATTACTACGAGCAGTACTTC.

This clone was observed a single time. This chain links TRBV14 with TRBJ1-6, with 8 bases identical to TRBD1. In germline, CDR1 is SGHDN, CDR2 FVKESK. The CDR3 has 15 amino acids. Germline trimming cut 1 base from V and 7 bases from J; bases unmatched to any gene: 3. The CDR3 bases are TGTGCCAGCAGCCAAGGACAGGGGTGGAATTCACCCCTCCACTTT. Amino acids: CASSQGQGWNSPLHF.

With regard to this clone: The junction departs from the called germline gene at one end, perhaps through a read error. The chain is built from TRBV28 and TRBJ1-2, with D unclear. CDR1 and CDR2 (germline): MDHEN, SYDVKM. This CDR3 comprises 13 residues. CDR3 coding DNA: TGTGCCTGCAGTTGGGCCCCTAACTATGGCTACACCTTC. This codes for CACSWAPNYGYTF.

This clone was observed once. This chain links TRBV5-5 with TRBJ2-4; a weak D match, TRBD2 (6 bases). The CDR3 has 13 amino acids. Germline V CDR1 and CDR2: SGHKS, YYEKEE (reference sequence). V lost 4 bases, J lost 9 bases, and 14 bases lay in between. CDR3: CASSNRLGGIQYF. The DNA for the CDR3 is TGTGCCAGCAGCAACCGCCTGGGGGGCATTCAGTACTTC.

The chain employs TRBV29-1 and TRBJ2-1; D remains unclear. Germline V lookup: CDR1 SQVTM, CDR2 ANQGSEA. The ends were cut back, 6 bases at V and 15 bases at J, with 21 bases in the middle. The CDR3 contains 12 residues. CDR3 bases: TGCAGCGTCCGGCTCGCCAACCAGAGGATGTTCTTC. Protein: CSVRLANQRMFF.

In this sample, this clone turned up once. The rearrangement joins TRBV4-2 to TRBJ2-3, with D possibly TRBD2 on 5 matching bases. Germline lookup yields CDR1 LGHNA and CDR2 YNFKEQ. The CDR3 consists of 15 residues. Trimming removed 5 bases from V and 1 base from J, with 13 bases in between. CDR3 in amino acids: CASSYASLGTDTQYF. CDR3 sequence (DNA): TGTGCCAGCAGCTATGCTAGCTTAGGCACAGATACGCAGTATTTT.

This clone was seen a few times. The chain is built from TRBV5-6 and TRBJ1-2, with D possibly TRBD1 on 5 matching bases. The V end lost 2 bases, the J end lost 8 bases, and 19 bases lay between the germline ends. The germline V gene encodes CDR1 SGHDT and CDR2 YYEEEE. The CDR3 is made up of 15 amino acids. The chain's CDR3 is CASSFSYRPFSGYTF. The CDR3 DNA follows: TGTGCCAGCAGCTTTTCGTACAGGCCCTTTTCGGGCTACACCTTC.

The V and J genes are TRBV18 and TRBJ2-2; 14 nucleotides agree with TRBD2. J lost 10 bases, V lost 3 bases, and 4 bases had no gene match. The CDR3 covers 15 residues. Germline V lookup: CDR1 KGHSH, CDR2 LQKENI. CDR3 DNA sequence: TGTGCCAGCTCACCCCCGGGACTAGCGGGAGAGGAGCTGTTTTTT. It codes for CASSPPGLAGEELFF.

With regard to this clone: Other nucleotide sequences from this sample produce the same CDR3. The chain carries TRBV5-1 and TRBJ1-1; TRBD1 agrees at 7 bases. Looked up from germline, CDR1 is SGHRS and CDR2 is YFSETQ. J was trimmed by 5 bases and V by 3 bases; bases with no gene match: 4. This CDR3 comprises 13 residues. CDR3 in amino acids: CASSSTGVTEAFF. In nucleotides, the CDR3 is TGCGCCAGCAGCTCAACAGGGGTTACTGAAGCTTTCTTT.

The chain links TRBV12-5 to TRBJ1-1; D is perhaps TRBD1 (5 bases). V gave up 3 bases and J gave up 0 bases, with 5 bases separating them. The CDR3 length is 13 residues. Per the germline V gene, CDR1 is LGHNT and CDR2 is FRNRAP. The chain's CDR3 is CASGLGVNTEAFF. The CDR3 nucleotides are TGTGCTAGTGGTTTAGGGGTGAACACTGAAGCTTTCTTT.

V is TRBV5-1 and J is TRBJ2-7; 7 positions match TRBD1. The V gene's germline CDR1 is SGHRS and CDR2 YFSETQ. The CDR3 extends over 14 amino acids. V shed 3 bases and J 6 bases; nucleotides not matched to a gene: 9. As DNA, the CDR3 is TGCGCCAGCAGCTGCGGACAGGAGTTTTGCGAGCAGTACTTC. Its protein is CASSCGQEFCEQYF.

This rearrangement joins TRBV6-4 to TRBJ1-1, with 8 bases fitting TRBD1. With V trimmed by 6 bases and J by 5 bases, 5 bases remained unmatched. Germline-derived CDR1 and CDR2 are MRHNA and SNTAGT. This CDR3 has 13 amino acids. The CDR3 region is CASSAQGGTEAFF. The CDR3 coding sequence is TGTGCCAGCAGCGCACAGGGGGGGACTGAAGCTTTCTTT.

This sequence joins TRBV5-1 and TRBJ2-5; no firm D call. CDR1 is SGHRS and CDR2 is YFSETQ in the germline V gene. V shed 4 bases and J shed 5 bases, with 18 bases lying between them. The CDR3 runs 15 residues. CDR3 protein: CASSPGPFMSETQYF. The CDR3 nucleotides are TGCGCCAGCAGCCCTGGGCCCTTTATGAGCGAGACCCAGTACTTC. The complete variable domain, with remaining parts taken from reference TRBV5-1 and TRBJ2-5, reads KAGVTQTPRYLIKTRGQQVTLSCSPISGHRSVSWYQQTPGQGLQFLFEYFSETQRNKGNFPGRFSGRQFSNSRSEMNVSTLELGDSALYLCASSPGPFMSETQYFGPGTRLLVL.

This chain uses TRBV21-1 with TRBJ1-1. TRBV21-1 constitutes a pseudogene. The CDR3 runs to 17 residues. The CDR3 here is CASSKDPGSAMNTEAFF. Written as DNA, the CDR3 is TGTGCCAGCAGCAAAGACCCGGGTTCCGCTATGAACACTGAAGCTTTCTTT.

This rearrangement joins TRBV7-9 to TRBJ1-2; TRBD1 matches at 8 bases. The V gene's germline CDR1 is SEHNR and CDR2 FQNEAQ (reference sequence). The CDR3 is 15 amino acids. J lost 6 bases, V lost 5 bases, and 11 bases had no gene match. The CDR3 bases are TGTGCCAGCAGCCCCGGACAGGGAAAGAGAGATGGCTACACCTTC. Its protein is CASSPGQGKRDGYTF.

The rearrangement joins TRBV15 to TRBJ2-3; D unresolved. This CDR3 comprises 15 residues. V was pared by 1 base and J by 2 bases, with 10 bases between. CDR1 and CDR2 (germline): LNHNV, YYDKDF (reference sequence). CDR3 loop: CATSRGTFSTDTQYF. In nucleotides, the CDR3 is TGTGCCACCAGCAGAGGAACTTTTTCCACAGATACGCAGTATTTT.

V is TRBV29-1 and J is TRBJ2-7; 11 bases line up with TRBD2. Germline V lookup: CDR1 SQVTM, CDR2 ANQGSEA. The V and J ends lost 3 bases and 3 bases, in that order; junction bases with no gene match: 10. CDR3 length equals 16 residues. The CDR3 protein is CSVDPGTSGALYEQYF. The CDR3 nucleotides read TGCAGCGTTGATCCCGGGACTAGCGGAGCTCTCTACGAGCAGTACTTC.

In this sample, this clone turned up a few times. V gene TRBV5-1 combines with J gene TRBJ2-1, with TRBD2 identical over 12 bases. Germline CDR1 reads SGHRS; CDR2 reads YFSETQ. This CDR3 is 16 amino acids long. V was pared by 3 bases and J by 8 bases, with 9 bases of the junction left unmatched. CDR3 loop: CASSWPLAGGRDEQFF. The DNA of the CDR3 is TGCGCCAGCAGCTGGCCCCTAGCGGGAGGGCGGGATGAGCAGTTCTTC.

The chain carries TRBV2 and TRBJ2-3; 10 bases line up with TRBD1. The CDR3 is 16 amino acids. The V gene's germline CDR1 is SNHLY and CDR2 FYNNEI. Unmatched junction bases numbered 9, after V lost 6 bases and J lost 3 bases. Here the CDR3 reads CASSPGTGVGTDTQYF. CDR3 coding DNA: TGTGCCAGCAGCCCCGGGACAGGGGTGGGAACAGATACGCAGTATTTT.